The 25 T cell receptor beta chains below all came from one sample that was sequenced in a study of blood T cell repertoires in COVID-19. TCRdb keeps only in-frame clones here, not all; method: immunoSEQ multiplex PCR. Of around 140,000 clones in the sample, around 89% were seen once. The material sequenced was peripheral blood. All receptors derive from a man aged 60-69 years with active or convalescent COVID-19.

The chain uses TRBV28 and TRBJ1-5, with a tentative D call TRBD1 (5 bases). V was pared by 4 bases and J by 1 base, with 14 bases between. The CDR3 sequence is 16 residues long. Germline V gene data show CDR1 as MDHEN and CDR2 as SYDVKM. CDR3: CASSSTDPRSNQPQHF. CDR3 in DNA: TGTGCCAGCAGTTCGACAGATCCCCGGAGCAATCAGCCCCAGCATTTT.

This chain connects TRBV19 to TRBJ1-2; D gene ambiguous. The germline CDR1 and CDR2 sequences are LNHDA and SQIVND (reference sequence). V was trimmed by 0 bases and J by 4 bases, leaving 9 bases between them. This CDR3 region has 14 residues. The CDR3 DNA reads TGTGCCAGTAGTATAGATCTTGGCAGCTATGGCTACACCTTC. This gives the protein CASSIDLGSYGYTF.

The chain combines TRBV6-1 with TRBJ2-3; TRBD1 aligns across 8 bases. V trimming: 4 bases; J trimming: 5 bases; junction bases outside the gene matches: 14. Germline CDR1 and CDR2: MNHNS and SASEGT. CDR3 length: 17 amino acids. As DNA, the CDR3 is TGTGCCAGCAGTGCTCAAGGAACAGGGGGAGGAGGAGATACGCAGTATTTT. Its protein is CASSAQGTGGGGDTQYF.

In the case of this clone: Relative to the germline gene, one junction end is altered; a read error may explain this. The rearrangement links TRBV7-8 to TRBJ2-7; TRBD2 agrees at 12 bases. The CDR3 contains 19 residues. Germline values: CDR1 SGHVS, CDR2 FQNEAQ. For the CDR3, the DNA is TGTGCCAGCTGCTTATGGGGGACTAGCGGGTATAAGGCGGCCTACGAGCAGTACTTC. As protein: CASCLWGTSGYKAAYEQYF.

The chain joins TRBV24-1 to TRBJ1-2; possible D gene TRBD1, 6 bases. Germline CDR1 is KGHDR and CDR2 is SFDVKD. CDR3 length equals 15 residues. The germline V and J ends were trimmed by 3 bases and 8 bases, with 18 bases remaining between them. CDR3 loop: CATSDPAGGGRGYTF. The CDR3 DNA follows: TGTGCCACCAGTGATCCTGCCGGGGGGGGGCGAGGCTACACCTTC.

This clone was seen only a few times. V is TRBV5-1 and J is TRBJ2-2; TRBD2 agrees at 10 bases. This CDR3 spans 17 amino acids. The trim removed 2 bases at V and 4 bases at J, leaving 8 bases unmatched. Germline CDR1 is SGHRS and CDR2 is YFSETQ. In nucleotides, the CDR3 is TGCGCCAGCAGCTTTCAAGCGGGAGGGCCGAGCACCGGGGAGCTGTTTTTT. Translating it yields CASSFQAGGPSTGELFF.

The V and J genes are TRBV7-3 and TRBJ2-1; TRBD2 matches 13 bases. The J segment lost 6 bases and the V segment lost 3 bases, leaving 2 bases of the junction unmatched. Germline lookup yields CDR1 SGHTA and CDR2 FQGTGA. The CDR3 loop spans 15 amino acids. As DNA, the CDR3 is TGTGCCAGCAGCTTTGGACTAGCGGGGGTCAATGAGCAGTTCTTC. As protein: CASSFGLAGVNEQFF.

This clone was observed once. The chain links TRBV7-2 to TRBJ2-3; no reliable D call. V lost 5 bases to trimming and J lost 6 bases, with 6 bases between them. This CDR3 contains 11 residues. CDR1 and CDR2 from the germline V gene are SGHTA and FQGNSA. The DNA for the CDR3 is TGTGCCAGCAGCCTTCCGGATACGCAGTATTTT. As protein: CASSLPDTQYF.

V gene TRBV19 combines with J gene TRBJ1-2, with 8 nucleotides matching TRBD1. The V segment lost 3 bases and the J segment 7 bases; nucleotides outside the gene matches: 13. The CDR3 runs 16 residues. Germline V gene data show CDR1 as LNHDA and CDR2 as SQIVND (reference sequence). CDR3 in DNA: TGTGCCAGTAGTATCGGGGGGCAGGGGGCGCAGGCTGGCTACACCTTC. Protein sequence: CASSIGGQGAQAGYTF.

The genes are TRBV7-9 and TRBJ2-3; D perhaps matches TRBD1 (6 bases). CDR1 is SEHNR and CDR2 is FQNEAQ in the germline V gene (reference sequence). V gave up 4 bases and J gave up 3 bases, with 8 bases separating them. This CDR3 spans 13 amino acids. The CDR3 loop reads CASSWQGTDTQYF. The DNA of the CDR3 is TGTGCCAGCAGCTGGCAGGGGACAGATACGCAGTATTTT. The variable domain in full, with the rest retrieved from reference TRBV7-9 and TRBJ2-3, is DTGVSQNPRHKITKRGQNVTFRCDPISEHNRLYWYRQTLGQGPEFLTYFQNEAQLEKSRLLSDRFSAERPKGSFSTLEIQRTEQGDSAMYLCASSWQGTDTQYFGPGTRLTVL.

This clone was observed a handful of times. This rearrangement joins TRBV7-6 to TRBJ2-7; 12 positions match TRBD2. The germline CDR1 and CDR2 sequences are SGHVS and FNYEAQ. The CDR3 consists of 20 residues. V trimming: 0 bases; J trimming: 6 bases; junction bases outside the gene matches: 18. The CDR3 bases are TGTGCCAGCAGCTTAGCGCCTCCCGCTAGACTAGCGGGAGCGGTCGGCGAGCAGTACTTC. This codes for CASSLAPPARLAGAVGEQYF.

This clone was recorded once. The chain links TRBV9 to TRBJ2-5, with a weak D call TRBD2 (5 bases). Germline CDR1 and CDR2: SGDLS and YYNGEE. Trimming stripped 2 bases from V and 0 bases from J, with 8 bases between. The CDR3 runs to 14 residues. DNA of the CDR3: TGTGCCAGCAGCGTGATAGCGAACCAAGAGACCCAGTACTTC. This codes for CASSVIANQETQYF.

The chain joins TRBV11-1 to TRBJ1-1; D is unclear. The germline CDR1 and CDR2 sequences are SGHAT and FQDESV (reference sequence). This CDR3 has 14 amino acids. The V and J ends lost 3 bases and 3 bases respectively, with 11 bases between them. The DNA for the CDR3 is TGTGCCAGCAGCTTGAGGACGCGGGACACTGAAGCTTTCTTT. This sequence encodes CASSLRTRDTEAFF.

The genes are TRBV12-3 or TRBV12-4 and TRBJ1-1; D perhaps matches TRBD1 (5 bases). Trimming removed 5 bases from V and 10 bases from J, with 17 bases in between. The CDR3 runs to 13 residues. The CDR3 bases are TGTGCCAGCAGTGGTGACGGGGGAACGAGAGCTTTCTTT. Encoded protein: CASSGDGGTRAFF.

V gene TRBV5-1 combines with J gene TRBJ1-1, with D tentatively TRBD1 (5 bases). Germline V lookup: CDR1 SGHRS, CDR2 YFSETQ. V was pared by 2 bases and J by 0 bases, with 8 bases between. The CDR3 spans 14 residues. This CDR3 is CASSFGTVNTEAFF. CDR3 DNA sequence: TGCGCCAGCAGCTTCGGGACTGTGAACACTGAAGCTTTCTTT.

The V call is TRBV3-1 (or the pseudogene TRBV3-2), the J call TRBJ2-5, with 14 bases fitting TRBD2. Trimming removed 3 bases from V and 1 base from J; junction bases left unmatched: 7. The CDR3 has 18 residues. The germline V gene encodes CDR1 LGHDT and CDR2 YNNKEL (reference sequence). The CDR3 nucleotides read TGTGCCAGCAGCCATAAGTGGGGGACTAGCGGGGGCCAAGAGACCCAGTACTTC. It yields the protein CASSHKWGTSGGQETQYF.

The rearrangement joins TRBV30 to TRBJ2-7, with TRBD1 matching over 7 bases. The CDR3 loop spans 13 amino acids. The V segment lost 4 bases and the J segment 1 base; nucleotides outside the gene matches: 4. Germline loops: CDR1 GTSNPN, CDR2 SVGIG (reference sequence). Here the CDR3 reads CAWTWDSSYEQYF. The DNA of the CDR3 is TGTGCCTGGACATGGGACAGTTCCTACGAGCAGTACTTC.

The chain recombines TRBV3-1 (or the pseudogene TRBV3-2) with TRBJ1-6; weak D call: TRBD1 (5 bases). CDR3 length: 15 amino acids. The V end was cut by 2 bases, the J end by 6 bases, with 11 bases between. The germline CDR1 and CDR2 sequences are LGHDT and YNNKEL (reference sequence). CDR3 nucleotides: TGTGCCAGCAGCCAAAGGGCAGGGTCTAATTCACCCCTCCACTTT. This gives the protein CASSQRAGSNSPLHF.

CDR3 residues: CASSPLTGDAFF. The DNA of the CDR3 is TGTGCCAGCAGTCCCCTAACAGGGGACGCTTTCTTT. This sequence joins TRBV28 and TRBJ1-1, with 7 bases lining up with TRBD1. The CDR3 extends over 12 amino acids. Germline CDR1 and CDR2: MDHEN and SYDVKM. After removal of 5 bases from V and 11 bases from J, the junction contained 8 bases not matched to a gene.

The V gene is TRBV28, the J gene TRBJ1-3; the match to TRBD1 covers 7 bases. Germline loops: CDR1 MDHEN, CDR2 SYDVKM. V was clipped by 6 bases and J by 6 bases; unmatched bases: 5. The CDR3 spans 13 residues. The CDR3 coding sequence is TGTGCCAGCAGGACAGGGAATGCAAACACCATATATTTT. This sequence encodes CASRTGNANTIYF. The full variable domain, rest sourced from reference TRBV28 and TRBJ1-3, is DVKVTQSSRYLVKRTGEKVFLECVQDMDHENMFWYRQDPGLGLRLIYFSYDVKMKEKGDIPEGYSVSREKKERFSLILESASTNQTSMYLCASRTGNANTIYFGEGSWLTVV.

The chain carries TRBV29-1 and TRBJ2-2; maybe TRBD2 (6 bases). The CDR3 runs to 15 residues. CDR1 is SQVTM and CDR2 is ANQGSEA in the germline V gene. Trimming cost V 5 bases and J 0 bases, with 13 bases left between them. CDR3 loop: CSVRSGSSNTGELFF. The DNA for the CDR3 is TGCAGCGTTCGGAGCGGGTCGTCGAACACCGGGGAGCTGTTTTTT.

Here the CDR3 DNA reads TGTGCCAGCAGCGAACAGGGTGGATTGTCCTACGAGCAGTACTTC. Its translation is CASSEQGGLSYEQYF. V and J are TRBV7-2 and TRBJ2-7; the D gene is possibly TRBD1 (6 bases). Per germline, CDR1 SGHTA and CDR2 FQGNSA. CDR3 length: 15 amino acids. With 5 bases removed from V and 1 base from J, the gap between germline ends came to 15 bases.

The chain carries TRBV6-5 and TRBJ2-5; 9 positions agree with TRBD2. The CDR3 contains 15 residues. The V segment lost 10 bases and the J segment 1 base; nucleotides outside the gene matches: 10. From germline, CDR1 is MNHEY and CDR2 SVGAGI. The CDR3: CATPAIAGVQETQYF. The CDR3 DNA reads as TGTGCCACCCCGGCAATAGCGGGGGTCCAAGAGACCCAGTACTTC.

The table lists this clone with a count of one. The chain links TRBV6-5 to TRBJ2-7; D is possibly TRBD2 (5 bases). The CDR3 totals 14 residues. The germline gives CDR1 MNHEY, CDR2 SVGAGI. V lost 4 bases and J lost 2, with 12 bases in between. The CDR3 bases are TGTGCCAGCAGTTCCCCTAGCCGGCCCTACGAGCAGTACTTC. It specifies CASSSPSRPYEQYF.

This clone has more than one count but fewer than ten. This chain uses TRBV24-1 with TRBJ1-5; D gene ambiguous. The ends were cut back, 3 bases at V and 5 bases at J, with 4 bases in the middle. The CDR3 loop spans 12 amino acids. Germline V gives CDR1 KGHDR, CDR2 SFDVKD. This chain's CDR3 is CATSDRDQPQHF. The CDR3 DNA reads TGTGCCACCAGTGATAGAGATCAGCCCCAGCATTTT.